Shown below are 27 T cell receptor beta chains from a single sample sequenced in a study of shared clonotypes between healthy human individuals. TCRdb's copy holds only in-frame clones and misses some; the assay was immunoSEQ multiplex PCR. The table includes about a million clones, more than 65% detected once. The sequenced sample consisted of memory CD4+ T cells sorted from blood. Subset in this sample: CD45RA-negative fraction. These receptors were obtained from a man aged 18 to 29 in good health.

This clone came up a few times. The chain recombines TRBV15 with TRBJ1-3, with D tentatively TRBD1 (5 bases). Trimming removed 8 bases at V and 0 bases at J, with 17 bases between. The CDR3 covers 16 residues. CDR1 and CDR2 (germline): LNHNV, YYDKDF (reference sequence). The DNA for the CDR3 is TGTGCCACCGGGGACCGTCGCCTCTTCTCTGGAAACACCATATATTTT. Protein product: CATGDRRLFSGNTIYF.

The chain recombines TRBV5-1 with TRBJ2-2; D is uncertain. The ends were cut back, 7 bases at V and 9 bases at J, with 16 bases in the middle. In germline, CDR1 is SGHRS, CDR2 YFSETQ. This CDR3 has 13 residues. DNA for the CDR3: TGCGCCAGCCTCTGGGCCGGTAGCTGGGAGCTGTTTTTT. Protein product: CASLWAGSWELFF.

This clone was recorded many times. Within the sample, other DNA sequences also encode this same CDR3. The rearrangement links TRBV6-1 to TRBJ1-2; the D is unclear. V was trimmed by 4 bases and J by 5 bases, leaving 5 bases between them. The V gene's germline CDR1 is MNHNS and CDR2 SASEGT. The CDR3 spans 11 residues. CDR3 sequence reads: CASSGSYGYTF. DNA for the CDR3: TGTGCCAGCAGTGGTAGTTATGGCTACACCTTC.

J is TRBJ2-5 and V is TRBV5-4; 13 bases fit TRBD2. Germline V gives CDR1 SGHNT, CDR2 YYREEE (reference sequence). The CDR3 spans 17 residues. The J segment lost 2 bases and the V segment lost 0 bases, leaving 4 bases of the junction unmatched. CDR3 sequence reads: CASSLARLAGGQETQYF. The CDR3 bases are TGTGCCAGCAGCTTGGCCCGACTAGCGGGGGGACAAGAGACCCAGTACTTC.

On this clone: The sample carries other DNA sequences with the same CDR3. The chain joins TRBV7-2 to TRBJ1-3; 8 positions agree with TRBD1. After removal of 4 bases from V and 0 bases from J, the junction contained 2 bases not matched to a gene. This CDR3 is 15 amino acids long. Germline CDR1 and CDR2: SGHTA and FQGNSA. The CDR3 nucleotides are TGTGCCAGCAGCTCAGGGGGCATCTCTGGAAACACCATATATTTT. It codes for CASSSGGISGNTIYF.

The chain employs TRBV4-2 and TRBJ1-5; D is undetermined. CDR1 and CDR2 from the germline V gene are LGHNA and YNFKEQ. With 4 bases removed from V and 4 bases from J, the gap between germline ends came to 8 bases. The CDR3 sequence is 13 residues long. The CDR3 sequence: CASSPRENQPQHF. The CDR3 nucleotides are TGTGCCAGCAGCCCACGAGAGAATCAGCCCCAGCATTTT.

The J gene is TRBJ2-3, the V gene TRBV28; TRBD2 might be the D (6 bases). Trimming removed 2 bases at V and 2 bases at J, with 8 bases between. The CDR3 consists of 14 residues. Germline-derived CDR1 and CDR2 are MDHEN and SYDVKM. CDR3 residues: CASSLERATDTQYF. The CDR3 bases are TGTGCCAGCAGTTTAGAGCGGGCCACAGATACGCAGTATTTT.

J is TRBJ2-2 and V is TRBV7-3; 7 nucleotides align to TRBD2. This CDR3 contains 17 residues. Germline trimming cut 1 base from V and 4 bases from J; bases unmatched to any gene: 9. Germline loops: CDR1 SGHTA, CDR2 FQGTGA. CDR3 DNA: TGTGCCAGCAGCTTAAGGGGCCAGGGAGGGCGCACCGGGGAGCTGTTTTTT. Amino acids: CASSLRGQGGRTGELFF.

This clone was detected a few times. The CDR3 reads CASSLGTGTDTQYF. The CDR3 DNA reads as TGTGCCAGTAGTTTGGGGACAGGGACAGATACGCAGTATTTT. This chain uses TRBV19 with TRBJ2-3; 9 bases fit TRBD1. This CDR3 has 14 residues. V shed 5 bases and J 3 bases; nucleotides not matched to a gene: 3. Germline V gene lookup returns CDR1 LNHDA and CDR2 SQIVND (reference sequence).

The rearrangement links TRBV6-5 to TRBJ2-5, with 9 positions matching TRBD2. The CDR3 is made up of 15 amino acids. Trimming at V came to 6 bases and at J to 1 base, leaving 6 bases not matched to a gene. Germline CDR1 is MNHEY and CDR2 is SVGAGI. CDR3 loop: CASSPSGRSQETQYF. In nucleotides, the CDR3 is TGTGCCAGCAGCCCGAGCGGGAGGTCCCAAGAGACCCAGTACTTC.

The CDR3 region is CAWSGGANEQFF. In nucleotides, the CDR3 is TGTGCCTGGAGCGGGGGGGCGAATGAGCAGTTCTTC. The rearrangement links TRBV30 to TRBJ2-1; 8 bases are shared with TRBD2. This CDR3 is 12 amino acids long. The germline V gene has CDR1 GTSNPN and CDR2 SVGIG (reference sequence). The V segment lost 3 bases and the J segment 7 bases; nucleotides outside the gene matches: 2. Supplemented by reference TRBV30 and TRBJ2-1, the full variable domain reads SQTIHQWPATLVQPVGSPLSLECTVEGTSNPNLYWYRQAAGRGLQLLFYSVGIGQISSEVPQNLSASRPQDRQFILSSKKLLLSDSGFYLCAWSGGANEQFFGPGTRLTVL.

This clone was picked up many times. The sample holds other DNA sequences that translate to the same CDR3. The V call is TRBV9, the J call TRBJ2-7, with 11 bases matching TRBD1. The V gene end was trimmed by 3 bases and the J gene end by 8 bases; junction bases not matched to a gene: 4. The CDR3 is made up of 13 amino acids. Germline-derived CDR1 and CDR2 are SGDLS and YYNGEE. DNA for the CDR3: TGTGCCAGCAGCGCAGGACAGGGGGCAAAGCAGTACTTC. It codes for CASSAGQGAKQYF.

On this clone itself: Other DNA sequences in this specimen translate into the identical CDR3. This chain connects TRBV19 to TRBJ2-1; D unresolved. CDR1 is LNHDA, CDR2 SQIVND, per germline (reference sequence). Trimming pared 0 bases from V and 0 bases from J, leaving 6 bases between. CDR3 length: 15 amino acids. CDR3 bases: TGTGCCAGTAGTATAGAAGGAAGCTCCTACAATGAGCAGTTCTTC. Residues: CASSIEGSSYNEQFF. The variable domain in full, completed from reference TRBV19 and TRBJ2-1, reads DGGITQSPKYLFRKEGQNVTLSCEQNLNHDAMYWYRQDPGQGLRLIYYSQIVNDFQKGDIAEGYSVSREKKESFPLTVTSAQKNPTAFYLCASSIEGSSYNEQFFGPGTRLTVL.

This chain uses TRBV11-2 with TRBJ1-5, with D perhaps TRBD1 (5 bases). This CDR3 has 13 amino acids. V was cut by 5 bases and J by 6 bases, with 11 bases left in between. CDR1 is SGHAT and CDR2 is FQNNGV in the germline V gene. This CDR3 reads CASSRDLGQPQHF. Written as DNA, the CDR3 is TGTGCCAGCAGCCGGGACTTGGGTCAGCCCCAGCATTTT. Supplemented by reference TRBV11-2 and TRBJ1-5, the full variable domain reads EAGVAQSPRYKIIEKRQSVAFWCNPISGHATLYWYQQILGQGPKLLIQFQNNGVVDDSQLPKDRFSAERLKGVDSTLKIQPAKLEDSAVYLCASSRDLGQPQHFGDGTRLSIL.

With respect to this clone: A junction end diverges from the germline sequence, so it may reflect a read error. J is TRBJ2-2 and V is TRBV7-7, with D perhaps matching TRBD1 (6 bases). Germline assignment: CDR1 SSHAT and CDR2 FNYEAQ (reference sequence). CDR3 length: 13 residues. The chain's CDR3 is CASSSGASGELFF. The CDR3 region has the DNA TGTGCTAGCAGCTCAGGGGCGAGCGGGGAGCTGTTTTTT.

The chain couples TRBV4-1 to TRBJ2-1, with 10 positions matching TRBD2. Germline CDR1 MGHRA, CDR2 YSYEKL. CDR3 size: 14 residues. Trimming at V came to 1 base and at J to 13 bases, leaving 7 bases not matched to a gene. The CDR3 loop is CASSQVPSGGAQFF. DNA for the CDR3: TGCGCCAGCAGCCAAGTTCCAAGCGGGGGGGCACAGTTCTTC.

The V gene is TRBV6-5, the J gene TRBJ1-1, with 7 bases aligning to TRBD1. The V gene's germline CDR1 is MNHEY and CDR2 SVGAGI. CDR3 size: 11 residues. For the CDR3, the DNA is TGTGGGACAGGACGGAATACTGAAGCTTTCTTT. Translation: CGTGRNTEAFF.

This clone was counted between two and nine times. The rearrangement uses TRBV7-9 and TRBJ1-6, with 9 bases that match TRBD1. V dropped 4 bases and J dropped 9; count of bases not matched to a gene: 4. The CDR3 is made up of 14 amino acids. Germline CDR1 and CDR2: SEHNR and FQNEAQ (reference sequence). CDR3 sequence reads: CASSSGQGGSPLHF. CDR3 sequence (DNA): TGTGCCAGCAGCTCGGGACAGGGAGGTTCACCCCTCCACTTT.

This sequence joins TRBV28 and TRBJ1-5; 10 nucleotides agree with TRBD1. The V segment lost 3 bases and the J segment 2 bases; nucleotides outside the gene matches: 4. The CDR3 extends over 16 amino acids. Per germline, CDR1 MDHEN and CDR2 SYDVKM. The CDR3 protein is CASSLPGTGGNQPQHF. The CDR3 nucleotides read TGTGCCAGCAGTTTGCCCGGGACAGGGGGCAATCAGCCCCAGCATTTT.

This chain links TRBV18 with TRBJ1-1; TRBD1 is a possible D gene (6 bases). The germline V gene encodes CDR1 KGHSH and CDR2 LQKENI. Trimming took 3 bases from V and 8 from J, leaving 13 bases between them. The CDR3 spans 13 residues. The CDR3 coding sequence is TGTGCCAGCTCACCGGGAATTGGGACAGAAGCTTTCTTT. Translated: CASSPGIGTEAFF.

The chain carries TRBV28 and TRBJ2-5; D is unclear. The length of the CDR3 is 14 residues. With 2 bases removed from V and 1 base from J, the gap between germline ends came to 8 bases. Germline V gene sequence: CDR1 MDHEN, CDR2 SYDVKM. CDR3 amino acids: CASSLRVFQETQYF. CDR3 nucleotide sequence: TGTGCCAGCAGTTTACGGGTCTTCCAAGAGACCCAGTACTTC.

This clone was seen more than once but under ten times. The chain links TRBV6-5 to TRBJ1-2, with 7 bases lining up with TRBD1. CDR1 is MNHEY and CDR2 is SVGAGI in the germline V gene. CDR3 size: 14 residues. The V segment lost 6 bases and the J segment 7 bases; nucleotides outside the gene matches: 11. CDR3 DNA sequence: TGTGCCAGCAGACCTTGGGAGGGGGCGGTTGGCTACACCTTC. Its translation is CASRPWEGAVGYTF.

The chain couples TRBV19 to TRBJ2-2, with TRBD2 identical over 8 bases. The CDR3 is made up of 17 amino acids. Germline CDR1 and CDR2: LNHDA and SQIVND (reference sequence). V trimming: 6 bases; J trimming: 3 bases; junction bases outside the gene matches: 12. Here the CDR3 DNA reads TGTGCCAGTAGCCCCCGTCTTGGCGGGGGGTACACCGGGGAGCTGTTTTTT. Residues: CASSPRLGGGYTGELFF.

The CDR3 sequence: CAWSGGKDRAGYTF. CDR3 DNA: TGTGCCTGGAGTGGGGGAAAGGACAGGGCTGGCTACACCTTC. V and J are TRBV30 and TRBJ1-2; 8 bases fit TRBD1. The V and J ends lost 1 base and 7 bases, in that order; junction bases with no gene match: 8. The CDR3 consists of 14 residues. Germline CDR1 and CDR2: GTSNPN and SVGIG (reference sequence).

The V gene is TRBV5-8, the J gene TRBJ1-2, with D possibly matching TRBD1 (6 bases). V was shortened by 0 bases and J by 8 bases, with 11 bases between the two germline ends. Germline CDR1 reads SGHTS; CDR2 reads YDEGEE. This CDR3 has 13 residues. This CDR3 is CASSLDPGTGYTF. Written as DNA, the CDR3 is TGTGCCAGCAGCTTGGACCCAGGGACAGGCTACACCTTC.

This clone occurred once. This sequence joins TRBV7-3 and TRBJ2-1; D not certain. CDR1 and CDR2 (germline): SGHTA, FQGTGA. The germline V and J ends were trimmed by 2 bases and 6 bases, with 14 bases remaining between them. There are 15 residues in the CDR3. CDR3: CASSLSGGGFNEQFF. CDR3 sequence (DNA): TGTGCCAGCAGCTTATCCGGTGGTGGTTTCAATGAGCAGTTCTTC.

This clone turned up a few times. V is TRBV11-2 and J is TRBJ1-5; the match to TRBD1 covers 9 bases. The CDR3 contains 15 residues. V shed 5 bases, J shed 3 bases, and the junction held 5 bases outside the gene matches. Germline CDR1 SGHAT, CDR2 FQNNGV. The DNA for the CDR3 is TGTGCCAGCAGCACCGGGACAGGGTTCAATCAGCCCCAGCATTTT. It codes for CASSTGTGFNQPQHF.